This T cell receptor (beta chain) was obtained from a study of molecular identifiers for immune sequencing clone quantification (dated by TCRdb to 2016 to 2019). For context, the study as a whole: For a replicate experiment, RNA from 20,000 or 100,000 naive CD8 T cells was divided into five aliquots, and four of the five aliquots were sequenced. The study was a methods study using CD8 T cells to benchmark molecular-identifier clustering-based TCR repertoire sequencing (MIDCIRS) and TCR RNA copy counting. What the research found in general, with its limitations: Highly expanded clone sizes could be underestimated because identical TCR molecules may share a barcode. In CMV-specific effector cells, clones with more than 20 RNA copies accounted for over 98% of molecules, whereas in naive cells such clones accounted for under 1%. When barcode sub-clustering was left out, chimeric consensus sequences inflated TCR diversity, with chimeras reaching as high as 47%. Even against a background of around 900,000 naive CD8 T cells, spiked-in Jurkat TCR RNA amounting to a single cell's worth was reported to be detectable. The naive libraries included spiked-in Jurkat TCR RNA (roughly nine copies' worth), and this Jurkat TCR RNA is not part of the donor repertoire. Modeling gave around 3.3 recovered TCR RNA copies per cell versus about ten by digital PCR, implying around 30% capture efficiency.

Libraries of naive CD8 T cells were built from around 20,000 to 1,000,000 sorted cells, with 10%, 30% or 50% of the purified RNA used. Naive CD8 T cells, defined as CD8+CD4-CCR7+CD45RA+, were FACS-sorted into RLT Plus buffer on a BD FACSAria II. Roughly ten TCR copies' worth of Jurkat RNA were spiked into about 19,000-1,000,000 naive CD8 T cell samples to test detection sensitivity. CD8 T cells were enriched using RosetteSep CD8+ T Cell Enrichment Cocktail and Ficoll-Paque, and the enriched cells then underwent ACK red cell lysis. Library preparation was by PCR. Sequencing took place on a NextSeq 500. Preparation of bulk TCR libraries followed a previously described approach, with the TCR primers listed in Table S5. Purification of total RNA was performed with the Qiagen AllPrep DNA/RNA kit. Before any analysis, reads coming from multiple sequencing runs of the same library were combined into one pool. On the authors' methods: Reads were retained only if the reads had an exact TCR constant sequence, and the retained reads were trimmed to 150 nt and grouped according to their 12-nt molecular barcodes. Within each barcode group, reads were sub-clustered at a 15% Levenshtein threshold, and quality-weighted consensus sequences were built per RNA molecule. Non-functional sequences were excluded, and lower-count sequences lying one edit away from another sequence were also excluded. Based on a fit of two negative binomial distributions, barcode sub-clusters having less than 20% of the maximum read count were discarded. TCRdb trimmed public reads at Q25 via fastp, called clones via MiXCR and kept in-frame beta chains. All rows with the same CDR3 protein become a single entry with the most common DNA and genes. The V and J calls shown here were made by TCRdb, not taken from the authors' results. The sample table shows hundreds of thousands of distinct CDR3 sequences, and about 25% are seen once. 0.7% to 0.95% of the sample is in the top ten clones.

The CDR3 sequence holds 14 residues, the cysteine and phenylalanine included. Of the read, only the CDR3 DNA is kept; its 42 bases are in frame from base 1. The trim is 1 base for V and 7 bases for J, with a gap of 13 bases between the germline ends. Looking up the germline V gene yields CDR1 MNHEY and CDR2 SVGEGT. This clonotype came up many times. Its recognized antigen is unknown. No base qualities exist here, and no much larger clone lies one base off it. The source of this sequence is a human donor in good health. Some libraries in this study had Jurkat cell RNA spiked in. Sequenced: naive CD8+ T cells from blood, with Jurkat cell RNA spiked in. In light of the paper, this sample's cell subset or site label describes: FACS-sorted CD8+CD4-CCR7+CD45RA+ naive T cells. The sequence is built from TRBV6-2 or TRBV6-3 and TRBJ1-1; D gene: possibly TRBD1, on 6 matching bases. CDR3 region: CASSYFESGDEAFF. The sequenced DNA: TGTGCCAGCAGTTACTTTGAGTCAGGGGATGAAGCTTTCTTT.